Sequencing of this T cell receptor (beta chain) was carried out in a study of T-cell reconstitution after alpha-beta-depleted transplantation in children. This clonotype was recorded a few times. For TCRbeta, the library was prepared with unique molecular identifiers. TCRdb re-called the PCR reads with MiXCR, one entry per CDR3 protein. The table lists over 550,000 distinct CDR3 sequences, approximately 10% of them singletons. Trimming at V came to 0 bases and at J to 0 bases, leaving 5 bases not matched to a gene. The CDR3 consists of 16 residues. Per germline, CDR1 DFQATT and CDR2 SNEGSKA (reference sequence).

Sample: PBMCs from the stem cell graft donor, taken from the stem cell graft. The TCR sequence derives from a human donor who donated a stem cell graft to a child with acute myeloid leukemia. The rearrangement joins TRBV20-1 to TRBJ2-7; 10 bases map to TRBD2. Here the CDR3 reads CSARDRASGSSYEQYF. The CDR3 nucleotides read TGCAGTGCTAGAGATAGGGCTAGCGGGAGCTCCTACGAGCAGTACTTC.